These T cell receptor beta chains were read from a single sample in a study of T cells in localized non-small cell lung cancer. Here immunoSEQ multiplex PCR was the method, and the copy in TCRdb shows in-frame clones only, minus some. The sample includes 75,000 to 80,000 clones, over 75% of them seen just once. This specimen consisted of peripheral blood, obtained before any cancer treatment. These receptors all stem from a female donor of 60 years or more with stage I lung adenocarcinoma. The CDR3 runs from the conserved cysteine through the conserved F or W.

j_call,v_call,cdr3_aa
TRBJ1-5,TRBV19,CASSIVAAGQPQHF
TRBJ1-4,TRBV2,CASSGAQRREEKLFF
TRBJ2-7,TRBV7-7,CASSPDRNSYEQYF
TRBJ1-2,TRBV9,CASSALTGEYGYTF
TRBJ2-6,TRBV7-3,CASSPTRGHGANVLTF
TRBJ1-2,TRBV6-1,CASSEDRGQSILYGYTF
TRBJ1-5,TRBV19,CASRISGINQPQHF
TRBJ2-1,TRBV28,CASSLLSGPGSNNEQFF
TRBJ1-1,TRBV27,CASILPGAGEGDTEAFF
TRBJ1-3,TRBV11-2,CASSLDYSGNTIYF
TRBJ2-5,TRBV10-3,CAISARGPGETQYF
TRBJ1-4,TRBV10-3,CAISESGQDNEKLFF
TRBJ1-5,TRBV18,CASSHGATSNQPQHF
TRBJ1-2,TRBV18,CASSPSRTNSLYYTF
NA,TRBV29-1,CSVEGLFGTDSYEQYF
TRBJ2-1,TRBV10-3,CAISEWLYNEQFF
TRBJ1-2,TRBV30,CAWSVRPPRDLGGYGYTF